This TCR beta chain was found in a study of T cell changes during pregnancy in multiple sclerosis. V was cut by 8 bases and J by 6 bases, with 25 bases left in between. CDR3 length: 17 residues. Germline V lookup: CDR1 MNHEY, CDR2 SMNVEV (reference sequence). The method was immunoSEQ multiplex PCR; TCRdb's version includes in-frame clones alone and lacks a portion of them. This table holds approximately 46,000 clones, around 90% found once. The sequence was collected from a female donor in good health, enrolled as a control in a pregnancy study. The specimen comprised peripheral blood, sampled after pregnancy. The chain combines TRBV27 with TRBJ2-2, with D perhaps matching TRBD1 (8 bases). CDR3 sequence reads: CASRFLQGGMVAGELFF. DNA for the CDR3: TGTGCCAGCCGATTCTTACAGGGGGGGATGGTTGCCGGGGAGCTGTTTTTT.